The 4 T cell receptor beta chains below were found in one sample sequenced in a study of blood T cell repertoires in COVID-19. The table came from immunoSEQ multiplex PCR; TCRdb's copy has only in-frame clones and leaves some out. The table shows around 250,000 clones, with around 90% occurring only once. The sequenced sample was PBMCs or T cells enriched from blood (not recorded which). These receptors all come from a woman aged 25-40 years with acute COVID-19.

The chain carries TRBV7-9 and TRBJ2-5; possible D gene TRBD2, 5 bases. The germline CDR1 and CDR2 sequences are SEHNR and FQNEAQ (reference sequence). V lost 4 bases to trimming and J lost 5 bases, with 8 bases between them. The CDR3 totals 12 residues. CDR3 nucleotides: TGTGCCAGCAGCTATAGCGCGGAGACCCAGTACTTC. Translating it yields CASSYSAETQYF. The full variable domain, its missing parts supplied by reference TRBV7-9 and TRBJ2-5, is DTGVSQNPRHKITKRGQNVTFRCDPISEHNRLYWYRQTLGQGPEFLTYFQNEAQLEKSRLLSDRFSAERPKGSFSTLEIQRTEQGDSAMYLCASSYSAETQYFGPGTRLLVL.

This chain joins TRBV28 and TRBJ1-5, with a possible D match to TRBD1 (6 bases). Trimming took 1 base from V and 3 from J, leaving 10 bases between them. Per germline, CDR1 MDHEN and CDR2 SYDVKM. The CDR3 runs to 15 residues. The CDR3: CASSLSQGINQPQHF. DNA of the CDR3: TGTGCCAGCAGTTTATCTCAGGGGATCAATCAGCCCCAGCATTTT.

The chain joins TRBV3-1 (or the pseudogene TRBV3-2) to TRBJ2-1, with a possible D match to TRBD2 (5 bases). The length of the CDR3 is 16 residues. V dropped 0 bases and J dropped 8 bases, with 17 bases sitting between them. The germline CDR1 and CDR2 sequences are LGHDT and YNNKEL (reference sequence). The CDR3 DNA follows: TGTGCCAGCAGCCAAGAGAGGGTAACCGGGTCCGATGAGCAGTTCTTC. Translation: CASSQERVTGSDEQFF.

V and J are TRBV27 and TRBJ2-1; TRBD2 matches 7 bases. Trimming took 0 bases from V and 0 from J; bases not matched to a gene: 8. This CDR3 is 18 amino acids long. Germline V gene sequence: CDR1 MNHEY, CDR2 SMNVEV (reference sequence). The CDR3 DNA follows: TGTGCCAGCAGTTTATCGATTTGGGGGGGTAGCTCCTACAATGAGCAGTTCTTC. Translation gives CASSLSIWGGSSYNEQFF.